These T cell receptor beta chains were read from a single sample in a study of blood T cells in healthy people across ages. TCRdb re-called the 5' RACE reads through MiXCR, storing one row per CDR3 protein. The sample shows around 800,000 distinct CDR3 sequences, roughly 24% of them seen only once. These records were also assigned to another study, of T cells of mothers and their children.

Sequenced input: blood. The origin of the receptors is a boy aged 5-17 years in good health. Both conserved end residues are part of each CDR3. D genes are given only for firm matches. The size of a clone is reported for some rows only, either as once, few or many, or as a class for expanded clones.

clone size | D gene | J gene | V gene | CDR3 protein | CDR3 DNA
- | - | TRBJ1-4 | TRBV24-1 | CATIDGDYEKLFF | TGTGCCACCATCGATGGTGATTATGAAAAACTGTTTTTT
few | TRBD2 | TRBJ2-1 | TRBV27 | CASSFYGGAVYEQFF | TGTGCCAGCAGTTTCTACGGGGGGGCCGTGTATGAGCAGTTCTTC
- | - | TRBJ2-4 | TRBV6-1 | CASSEDRTLNIQYF | TGTGCCAGCAGTGAAGATAGAACTTTAAACATTCAGTACTTC
few | - | TRBJ1-3 | TRBV9 | CASNVDGSNGNTIYF | TGTGCCAGCAACGTAGATGGGTCAAATGGAAACACCATATATTTT
many | - | TRBJ2-7 | TRBV27 | CASSFGGNEQYF | TGTGCCAGCAGTTTTGGGGGAAACGAGCAGTACTTC
- | TRBD1 | TRBJ1-5 | TRBV6-5 | CASSPGQGARRRHF | TGTGCCAGCAGCCCGGGACAGGGGGCTCGGAGGAGGCATTTT
many | TRBD1 | TRBJ2-3 | TRBV4-1 | CASSQVGTGGDTQYF | TGCGCCAGCAGCCAAGTGGGGACAGGAGGGGATACGCAGTATTTT
few | TRBD2 | TRBJ2-1 | TRBV6-4 | CASSVLAGVDNEQFF | TGTGCCAGCAGTGTACTAGCGGGGGTTGACAATGAGCAGTTCTTC
- | TRBD1 | TRBJ1-5 | TRBV10-3 | CAITDRGDQPQHF | TGTGCCATCACTGACAGGGGAGATCAGCCCCAGCATTTT
- | - | TRBJ2-7 | TRBV12-3/TRBV12-4 | CASSFWNHEQYF | TGTGCCAGCAGTTTTTGGAACCACGAGCAGTACTTC
- | TRBD2 | TRBJ2-7 | TRBV2 | CASSEETGGTYEQYF | TGTGCCAGCAGTGAAGAAACGGGGGGAACCTACGAGCAGTACTTC
few | - | TRBJ1-6 | TRBV12-5 | CARYSPLHF | TGTGCTAGGTATTCACCCCTCCACTTT
few | TRBD1 | TRBJ2-2 | TRBV10-1 | CASSAGQGSGELFF | TGCGCCAGCAGCGCGGGACAGGGGTCCGGGGAGCTGTTTTTT
- | TRBD2 | TRBJ2-3 | TRBV6-6 | CASSYLGGEVYF | TGTGCCAGCAGTTACCTGGGGGGGGAGGTGTATTTT
- | TRBD1 | TRBJ2-5 | TRBV28 | CASSPGTETIRKTQYF | TGTGCCAGCAGTCCCGGGACAGAGACCATCAGAAAGACCCAGTACTTC
few | TRBD2 | TRBJ2-5 | TRBV12-3/TRBV12-4 | CASSLGVAGYQETQYF | TGTGCCAGCAGTTTAGGAGTAGCGGGGTACCAAGAGACCCAGTACTTC
many | - | TRBJ2-5 | TRBV7-2 | CASSLGLAREETQYF | TGTGCCAGCAGCTTAGGGCTCGCCAGGGAAGAGACCCAGTACTTC
- | TRBD2 | TRBJ2-7 | TRBV20-1 | CSARTRKGGGPYEQYF | TGCAGTGCTAGAACCCGTAAGGGCGGGGGACCCTACGAGCAGTACTTC
few | TRBD2 | TRBJ2-1 | TRBV29-1 | CSAVRTSGGTNEQFF | TGCAGCGCCGTACGCACTAGCGGGGGGACTAATGAGCAGTTCTTC
- | TRBD2 | TRBJ2-5 | TRBV15 | CATSRGQAGETQYF | TGTGCCACCAGCAGAGGTCAAGCGGGGGAGACCCAGTACTTC
- | - | TRBJ2-7 | TRBV5-5 | CASSAGRKSYEQYF | TGTGCCAGCAGCGCGGGACGGAAATCCTACGAGCAGTACTTC
- | - | TRBJ1-2 | TRBV10-3 | CARRRDGTYGYTF | TGTGCCAGACGCCGGGACGGAACGTATGGCTACACCTTC
few | TRBD1 | TRBJ2-1 | TRBV10-3 | CAISGQGSGSYNEQFF | TGTGCCATCAGTGGACAGGGGTCCGGCTCCTACAATGAGCAGTTCTTC
- | - | TRBJ1-1 | TRBV6-5 | CASSRTSEGDTEAFF | TGTGCCAGCAGTAGGACCTCGGAGGGTGACACTGAAGCTTTCTTT
- | TRBD2 | TRBJ2-5 | TRBV12-3/TRBV12-4 | CASSRGAGKRKETQYF | TGTGCCAGCAGCCGGGGAGCGGGGAAGCGAAAAGAGACCCAGTACTTC
- | - | TRBJ2-7 | TRBV12-3/TRBV12-4 | CASRVSGSPSEQYF | TGTGCCAGCAGGGTGAGCGGGTCCCCCTCCGAGCAGTACTTC